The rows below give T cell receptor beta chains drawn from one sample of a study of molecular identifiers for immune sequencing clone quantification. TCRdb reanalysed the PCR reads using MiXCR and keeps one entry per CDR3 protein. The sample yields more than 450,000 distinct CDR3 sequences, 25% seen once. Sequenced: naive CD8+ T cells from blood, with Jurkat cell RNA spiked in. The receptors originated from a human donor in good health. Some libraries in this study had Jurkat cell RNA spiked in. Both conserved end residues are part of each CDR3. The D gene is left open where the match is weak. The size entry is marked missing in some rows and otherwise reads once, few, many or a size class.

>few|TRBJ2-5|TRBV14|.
TGTGCCAGCAGCCAAGATCGACGCAGCAGTTCAGAGACCCAGTACTTC
CASSQDRRSSSETQYF
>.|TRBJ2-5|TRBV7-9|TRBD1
TGTGCCAGCAGCTCCGCGCAGGGGGACCAAGAGACCCAGTACTTC
CASSSAQGDQETQYF
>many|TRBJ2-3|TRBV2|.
TGTGCCAGCATGGGGGTTCCTGCTAGCACAGATACGCAGTATTTT
CASMGVPASTDTQYF
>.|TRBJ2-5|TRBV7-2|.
TGTGCCAGCAGCTCAAACAGGGATCAAGAGACCCAGTACTTC
CASSSNRDQETQYF
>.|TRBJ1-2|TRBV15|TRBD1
TGTGCCACCAGCAGAACAAACAGGGGTTCGGGGTTTTCCTATGGCTACACCTTC
CATSRTNRGSGFSYGYTF
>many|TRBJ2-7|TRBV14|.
TGTGCCAGCAGCCAAGATCTTGGGCGTCTTAGGGACGAGCAGTACTTC
CASSQDLGRLRDEQYF
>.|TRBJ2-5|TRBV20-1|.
TGCAGTGCTTGGCATTGGACAGAGGAAGAGACCCAGTACTTC
CSAWHWTEEETQYF
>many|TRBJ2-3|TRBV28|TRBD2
TGTGCCAGCAGTCGAAGACTAGCGGGAGGGCCGGGGGATACGCAGTATTTT
CASSRRLAGGPGDTQYF
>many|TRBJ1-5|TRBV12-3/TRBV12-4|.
TGTGCCAGCAGCCCCGATCGGGAGGCCCAGCATTTT
CASSPDREAQHF
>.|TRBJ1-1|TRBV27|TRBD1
TGTGCCAGCAGTTTAGGGACAGGGGGCTTCACTGAAGCTTTCTTT
CASSLGTGGFTEAFF
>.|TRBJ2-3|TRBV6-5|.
TGTACCAGCAGTTCCAGCACAGATACGCAGTATTTT
CTSSSSTDTQYF
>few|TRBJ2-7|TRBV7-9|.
TGTGCCAGCAGCTCACCAAGGGGGGCCTACGAGCAGTACTTC
CASSSPRGAYEQYF
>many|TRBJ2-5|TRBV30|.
TGTGCCTGGAGTCTAGCCGGCCAAGAGACCCAGTACTTC
CAWSLAGQETQYF
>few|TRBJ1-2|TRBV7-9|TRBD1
TGTGCCAGCAGCCCATGGGCAGGGGGACGATCTAACTATGGCTACACCTTC
CASSPWAGGRSNYGYTF
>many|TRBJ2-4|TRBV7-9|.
TGTGCCAGCAGCCCCAGCGCGGGGTCCAAAAACATTCAGTACTTC
CASSPSAGSKNIQYF
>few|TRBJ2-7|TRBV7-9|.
TGTGCCAGCAGCTTAGGGTTGAGCGAGCAGTACTTC
CASSLGLSEQYF
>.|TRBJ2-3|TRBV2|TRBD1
TGTGCCAGCGGTGGAGGACAGGGGGCGAGGACAGATACGCAGTATTTT
CASGGGQGARTDTQYF
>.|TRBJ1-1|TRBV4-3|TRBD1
TGCGCCAGCAGCCAAGATCATTGGAGACAGGGGAGCACTGAAGCTTTCTTT
CASSQDHWRQGSTEAFF
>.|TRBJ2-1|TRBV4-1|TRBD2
TGCGCCAGCAGCCAACCTACGGGGGGGCCTTATGAGCAGTTCTTC
CASSQPTGGPYEQFF
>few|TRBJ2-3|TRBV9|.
TGTGCCAGCAGCGTGAGGGGGTTAGCGGATAGCACAGATACGCAGTATTTT
CASSVRGLADSTDTQYF
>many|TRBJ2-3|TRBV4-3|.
TGTGCCAGCAGCCCTAGGACTACTAGCACAGATACGCAGTATTTT
CASSPRTTSTDTQYF
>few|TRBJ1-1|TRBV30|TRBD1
TGTGCCTGGAGTGGGGGGACAGGGATGAACACTGAAGCTTTCTTT
CAWSGGTGMNTEAFF
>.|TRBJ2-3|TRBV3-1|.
TGTGCCAGCAGCCCCGCGAGAAAGGATACGCAGTATTTT
CASSPARKDTQYF
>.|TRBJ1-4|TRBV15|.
TGTGCCACCAGCCCAGAACCAGGGGAGGCTAATGAAAAACTGTTTTTT
CATSPEPGEANEKLFF
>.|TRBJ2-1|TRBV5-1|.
TGCGCCAGCAGCCCGTTCGGTGGGGGAGATTACAATGAGCAGTTCTTC
CASSPFGGGDYNEQFF
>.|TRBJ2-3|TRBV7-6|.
TGTGCCAGCAGCTACTCGCCAGAAAGCACAGATACGCAGTATTTT
CASSYSPESTDTQYF
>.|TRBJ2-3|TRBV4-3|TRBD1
TGCGCCAGCAGCCAGGCCTCTCTGTGGGACAGAAGCACAGATACGCAGTATTTT
CASSQASLWDRSTDTQYF
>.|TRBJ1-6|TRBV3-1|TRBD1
TGTGCCAGCAGCCAGGACAGGGAAGTGTCACCCCTCCACTTT
CASSQDREVSPLHF
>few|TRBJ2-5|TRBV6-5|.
TGTGCCAGCAGTTACTCCCTCGTACACAGGGAAGAGACCCAGTACTTC
CASSYSLVHREETQYF
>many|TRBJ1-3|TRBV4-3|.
TGCGCCAGCAGCCAAGATGGCACTACTGGAAACACCATATATTTT
CASSQDGTTGNTIYF
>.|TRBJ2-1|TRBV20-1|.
TGCAGTGCTAGAGGCGCCGCTAGCGAGTGGGGTGAGCAGTTCTTC
CSARGAASEWGEQFF
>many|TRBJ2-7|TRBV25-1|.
TGTGCCAGCAAGCCTTACCCCTCGTTCTACGAGCAGTACTTC
CASKPYPSFYEQYF
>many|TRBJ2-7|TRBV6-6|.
TGTGCCAGCAGTTTCGGGGACGAGCAGTACTTC
CASSFGDEQYF
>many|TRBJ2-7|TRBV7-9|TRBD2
TGTGCCAGCAGCCTACCAGGACTAGCCTACGAGCAGTACTTC
CASSLPGLAYEQYF
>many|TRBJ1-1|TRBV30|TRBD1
TGTGCCTGGAGTACGACAGGGGGCTGGACTGAAGCTTTCTTT
CAWSTTGGWTEAFF
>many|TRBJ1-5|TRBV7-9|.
TGTGCCAGCAGCTTAGGAGTTTCTCAGCCCCAGCATTTT
CASSLGVSQPQHF
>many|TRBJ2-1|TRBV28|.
TGTGCCAGCAGTCCCGGGGCCAATGAGCAGTTCTTC
CASSPGANEQFF
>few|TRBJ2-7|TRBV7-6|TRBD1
TGTGCCAGCAGCCCGACAGGGGTCGGCGAGCAGTACTTC
CASSPTGVGEQYF
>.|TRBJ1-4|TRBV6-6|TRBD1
TGTGCCAGCACTCGTGAGGGGGCCCGGGCTTATAATGAAAAACTGTTTTTT
CASTREGARAYNEKLFF
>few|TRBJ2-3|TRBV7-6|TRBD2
TGTGCCAGCAGCCCCTATAGGACTAGCAGCGCTAGCACAGATACGCAGTATTTT
CASSPYRTSSASTDTQYF
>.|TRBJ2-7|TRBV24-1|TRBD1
TGTGCCACCAGTGATTCCGGACAGGTTACCTACGAGCAGTACTTC
CATSDSGQVTYEQYF